The 31 T cell receptor beta chains below were found in one sample sequenced in a study of blood T cell repertoires in COVID-19 (TCRdb year 2020). Libraries were constructed by the immunoSEQ multiplex PCR assay. TCRdb carries this immuneACCESS record with in-frame sequences only. Its versions omit some clonotypes, under half of them owing to an unresolved V gene in the studies checked, with the rest unexplained. The sample data list 180,000 or so clones, and roughly 76% of these were observed just once. Around 10% of the sample belongs to the ten largest clones. Sequencing input: peripheral blood. These TCRs come from a middle-aged woman with COVID-19, enrolled during active disease.

The chain uses TRBV29-1 and TRBJ2-2, with D tentatively TRBD1 (6 bases). Germline V CDR1 and CDR2: SQVTM, ANQGSEA. V shed 5 bases and J shed 3 bases, with 10 bases lying between them. The CDR3 covers 13 residues. In DNA form, the CDR3 reads TGCAGCGTTCCCAGGGGAGACACCGGGGAGCTGTTTTTT. It codes for CSVPRGDTGELFF.

The J gene is TRBJ1-5, the V gene TRBV19; possible D gene TRBD1, 6 bases. The V and J ends lost 6 bases and 0 bases respectively, with 12 bases between them. Germline V gives CDR1 LNHDA, CDR2 SQIVND (reference sequence). The CDR3 totals 15 residues. CDR3 DNA: TGTGCCAGTAGGGACAGACTGTATAGCAATCAGCCCCAGCATTTT. It codes for CASRDRLYSNQPQHF.

The V gene is TRBV14, the J gene TRBJ1-2, with D unresolved. Germline V gene lookup returns CDR1 SGHDN and CDR2 FVKESK. Trimming took off 4 bases at V and 2 bases at J, with 5 bases between the two ends. There are 12 residues in the CDR3. The CDR3 region has the DNA TGTGCCAGCAGCCCTCAGAACTATGGCTACACCTTC. The encoded protein is CASSPQNYGYTF.

The CDR3 sequence is CASSLWSGREVSVGEQFF. DNA of the CDR3: TGTGCCAGCAGCTTATGGTCGGGGAGGGAAGTATCGGTCGGTGAGCAGTTCTTC. The chain recombines TRBV7-3 with TRBJ2-1; 7 nucleotides align to TRBD2. This CDR3 is 18 amino acids long. The ends lost 2 bases at V and 9 bases at J; junction bases unmatched: 19. Germline V CDR1 and CDR2: SGHTA, FQGTGA.

This chain connects TRBV12-3 or TRBV12-4 to TRBJ1-1; TRBD1 might be the D (5 bases). Trimming left V 3 bases short and J 11 bases short, with 10 bases between. The CDR3 extends over 11 amino acids. DNA for the CDR3: TGTGCCAGCAGTTTGGGGCAGGTCGCTTTCTTT. Translated, it gives CASSLGQVAFF.

The chain employs TRBV27 and TRBJ2-1; the D gene is possibly TRBD2 (6 bases). The CDR3 has 17 amino acids. CDR1 MNHEY and CDR2 SMNVEV come from the germline V gene (reference sequence). The V gene lost 4 bases and the J gene lost 4 bases, with 20 bases spanning the gap. The CDR3: CASSSFSAGTPYNEQFF. The DNA for the CDR3 is TGTGCCAGCAGTTCCTTTTCCGCCGGGACTCCATACAATGAGCAGTTCTTC.

The gene calls are TRBV6-5 and TRBJ2-3, with a tentative D call TRBD1 (6 bases). Germline V gives CDR1 MNHEY, CDR2 SVGAGI. Trimming took off 11 bases at V and 3 bases at J, with 21 bases between the two ends. The CDR3 is 15 amino acids. The CDR3 coding sequence is TGTGCCGGGACACCGGGCCCAATTGAGACAGATACGCAGTATTTT. Amino acid sequence: CAGTPGPIETDTQYF.

The chain recombines TRBV7-9 with TRBJ2-3; D remains unclear. Germline CDR1 is SEHNR and CDR2 is FQNEAQ (reference sequence). This CDR3 has 12 residues. Trimming stripped 6 bases from V and 3 bases from J, with 7 bases between. The CDR3: CASSSQTDTQYF. In DNA, the CDR3 is TGTGCCAGCAGTTCCCAAACAGATACGCAGTATTTT.

V usage is TRBV7-8 and J usage is TRBJ2-1, with D tentatively TRBD1 (8 bases). CDR1 and CDR2 (germline): SGHVS, FQNEAQ. The CDR3 contains 17 residues. V dropped 4 bases and J dropped 0 bases, with 16 bases sitting between them. As DNA, the CDR3 is TGTGCCAGCAGCTCCGGGGGGCAGGGGGCCTCCTACAATGAGCAGTTCTTC. It translates to CASSSGGQGASYNEQFF.

This clone qualifies as medium-sized. The J gene is TRBJ2-3, the V gene TRBV19, with TRBD2 identical over 8 bases. Per the germline V gene, CDR1 is LNHDA and CDR2 is SQIVND (reference sequence). The V gene end was trimmed by 3 bases and the J gene end by 2 bases; junction bases not matched to a gene: 4. The CDR3 is 15 residues long. This CDR3 is CASSITSGNTDTQYF. DNA of the CDR3: TGTGCCAGTAGTATTACTAGCGGCAACACAGATACGCAGTATTTT.

This chain joins TRBV5-6 and TRBJ1-2; weak D call: TRBD1 (5 bases). The CDR3 is made up of 14 amino acids. V was clipped by 2 bases and J by 4 bases, with 12 bases between them. The V gene's germline CDR1 is SGHDT and CDR2 YYEEEE. The CDR3 region has the DNA TGTGCCAGCAGCTTAGTTGCGGACACCTATGGCTACACCTTC. It encodes CASSLVADTYGYTF.

This chain connects TRBV6-5 to TRBJ1-2; TRBD1 is a possible D gene (5 bases). V was cut by 0 bases and J by 5 bases, with 10 bases left in between. Germline V CDR1 and CDR2: MNHEY, SVGAGI. The CDR3 has 14 residues. CDR3 protein: CASSYSDGGYGYTF. The CDR3 bases are TGTGCCAGCAGTTACTCAGACGGGGGGTATGGCTACACCTTC.

The rearrangement uses TRBV2 and TRBJ2-7; 7 nucleotides line up with TRBD1. The V segment lost 4 bases and the J segment 3 bases; nucleotides outside the gene matches: 3. Germline values: CDR1 SNHLY, CDR2 FYNNEI. This CDR3 has 13 amino acids. This CDR3 is CASSAGTVYEQYV. The CDR3 nucleotides read TGTGCCAGCAGTGCCGGGACAGTCTACGAGCAGTACGTC.

This chain links TRBV5-1 with TRBJ2-3; 7 nucleotides match TRBD1. V trimming: 2 bases; J trimming: 1 base; junction bases outside the gene matches: 1. Per germline, CDR1 SGHRS and CDR2 YFSETQ. The CDR3 length is 14 residues. The CDR3, as DNA: TGCGCCAGCAGCTTTGGACAGGGCACAGATACGCAGTATTTT. Translated, it gives CASSFGQGTDTQYF.

This chain connects TRBV7-3 to TRBJ2-5; D is possibly TRBD1 (6 bases). The germline CDR1 and CDR2 sequences are SGHTA and FQGTGA. V was trimmed by 3 bases and J by 9 bases, leaving 14 bases between them. This CDR3 contains 13 residues. CDR3: CASSLGAKGAQYF. For the CDR3, the DNA is TGTGCCAGCAGCTTGGGGGCCAAAGGGGCCCAGTACTTC.

This chain joins TRBV2 and TRBJ1-1, with D tentatively TRBD1 (5 bases). CDR1 and CDR2 from the germline V gene are SNHLY and FYNNEI. This CDR3 is built from 11 residues. Deletions cut 11 bases from V and 1 base from J, with 8 bases between. The CDR3 sequence is CAGHQNTEAFF. CDR3 bases: TGTGCCGGACACCAGAACACTGAAGCTTTCTTT.

The CDR3 DNA is TGTGCCAGCAGCCCAACTCTAACTGGCGGGAGTAAGTACGAGCAGTACTTC. It translates to CASSPTLTGGSKYEQYF. The chain employs TRBV11-2 and TRBJ2-7; TRBD2 aligns across 7 bases. Germline V gene lookup returns CDR1 SGHAT and CDR2 FQNNGV. V dropped 5 bases and J dropped 4; count of bases not matched to a gene: 17. This CDR3 has 17 amino acids.

As DNA, the CDR3 is TGTGCCAGCAACGCTGACATTGATGGCTACACCTTC. Its protein is CASNADIDGYTF. The genes are TRBV7-9 and TRBJ1-2, with no clear D. Germline V lookup: CDR1 SEHNR, CDR2 FQNEAQ (reference sequence). The CDR3 extends over 12 amino acids. The germline V and J ends were trimmed by 7 bases and 6 bases, with 12 bases remaining between them.

This sequence joins TRBV7-9 and TRBJ2-7, with TRBD2 matching over 9 bases. Germline V gene lookup returns CDR1 SEHNR and CDR2 FQNEAQ (reference sequence). This CDR3 contains 15 residues. The J segment lost 5 bases and the V segment lost 1 base, leaving 6 bases of the junction unmatched. The CDR3 nucleotides are TGTGCCAGCAGCTTAGTGGCTAGCGGGATCCACGAGCAGTACTTC. Its translation: CASSLVASGIHEQYF.

The gene calls are TRBV28 and TRBJ2-5; perhaps TRBD2 as D (6 bases). CDR3 size: 13 residues. Germline V gives CDR1 MDHEN, CDR2 SYDVKM. V was pared by 7 bases and J by 1 base, with 10 bases between. The CDR3 is CASNGDSQETQYF. The CDR3 DNA is TGTGCCAGCAACGGGGACTCCCAAGAGACCCAGTACTTC.

In this sample, this clone turned up once. This chain joins TRBV20-1 and TRBJ2-1; D is unclear. From germline, CDR1 is DFQATT and CDR2 SNEGSKA (reference sequence). CDR3 length equals 10 residues. Trimming left V 3 bases short and J 8 bases short, with 5 bases between. DNA for the CDR3: TGCAGTGCTAGTTTAGATGAGCAGTTCTTC. Translation gives CSASLDEQFF.

This chain joins TRBV2 and TRBJ1-5, with TRBD1 matching 9 bases. The V gene's germline CDR1 is SNHLY and CDR2 FYNNEI. CDR3 length: 14 residues. J gave up 4 bases and V 6 bases, and 4 bases lay outside the gene matches. The CDR3 reads CASSFDRGNQPQHF. In DNA form, the CDR3 reads TGTGCCAGCAGCTTTGACAGGGGGAATCAGCCCCAGCATTTT.

This clone was picked up a small number of times. The J gene is TRBJ1-2, the V gene TRBV3-1 (or the pseudogene TRBV3-2); D is unclear. Germline loops: CDR1 LGHDT, CDR2 YNNKEL (reference sequence). Trimming cost V 4 bases and J 2 bases, with 17 bases left between them. The CDR3 totals 16 residues. The chain's CDR3 is CASSRKNRVPNYGYTF. CDR3 sequence (DNA): TGTGCCAGCAGCCGAAAAAACCGGGTTCCCAACTATGGCTACACCTTC.

The CDR3 region has the DNA TGTGCCAGCAGTTTCGGGTGGAGTGAGCAGTTCTTC. This gives the protein CASSFGWSEQFF. This sequence joins TRBV12-3 or TRBV12-4 and TRBJ2-1; no clear D gene. Trimming removed 3 bases from V and 9 bases from J, with 9 bases in between. This CDR3 has 12 amino acids.

V usage is TRBV5-1 and J usage is TRBJ2-1, with D perhaps TRBD2 (6 bases). CDR1 and CDR2 from the germline V gene are SGHRS and YFSETQ. The CDR3 runs to 14 residues. Between the trimmed V and J ends, which lost 4 bases and 5 bases, there was a span of 13 bases. The CDR3 loop is CASSTGTLNNEQFF. For the CDR3, the DNA is TGCGCCAGCAGCACCGGGACTTTAAACAATGAGCAGTTCTTC.

V and J are TRBV7-9 and TRBJ2-7; 8 bases map to TRBD1. The V gene's germline CDR1 is SEHNR and CDR2 FQNEAQ (reference sequence). V was clipped by 4 bases and J by 6 bases; unmatched bases: 5. CDR3 length: 13 amino acids. The CDR3 loop reads CASSSRGPGEQYF. CDR3 nucleotides: TGTGCCAGCAGCTCCAGGGGGCCAGGCGAGCAGTACTTC.

Only a few counts were recorded for this clone. The rearrangement joins TRBV18 to TRBJ1-5; no clear D. V lost 1 base and J 1 base, leaving 8 bases between the germline ends. Germline lookup yields CDR1 KGHSH and CDR2 LQKENI. The CDR3 runs 15 residues. Here the CDR3 reads CASSPQWQSNQPQHF. CDR3 DNA: TGTGCCAGCTCACCACAGTGGCAGAGCAATCAGCCCCAGCATTTT.

V and J are TRBV7-9 and TRBJ2-5; D not resolved. Trimming cost V 1 base and J 4 bases, with 7 bases left between them. There are 13 residues in the CDR3. The V gene's germline CDR1 is SEHNR and CDR2 FQNEAQ (reference sequence). CDR3 DNA: TGTGCCAGCAGCTTAGAAGTCAGAGAGACCCAGTACTTC. Residues: CASSLEVRETQYF.

This chain uses TRBV5-1 with TRBJ1-2; 9 bases are a match to TRBD1. CDR1 and CDR2 (germline): SGHRS, YFSETQ. The CDR3 contains 17 residues. Trimming removed 0 bases from V and 6 bases from J; junction bases left unmatched: 12. The CDR3 region is CASSLDGPRDRDDGYTF. For the CDR3, the DNA is TGCGCCAGCAGCTTGGATGGGCCGCGGGACAGGGACGATGGCTACACCTTC.

V usage is TRBV6-5 and J usage is TRBJ1-1; no firm D call. Germline V lookup: CDR1 MNHEY, CDR2 SVGAGI. The ends were cut back, 6 bases at V and 1 base at J, with 6 bases in the middle. CDR3 length: 12 amino acids. Here the CDR3 reads CASRHQNTEAFF. The CDR3 DNA follows: TGTGCCAGCAGACACCAGAACACTGAAGCTTTCTTT.

The genes are TRBV30 and TRBJ2-3, with D unclear. With 1 base removed from V and 6 bases from J, the gap between germline ends came to 11 bases. Germline V lookup: CDR1 GTSNPN, CDR2 SVGIG (reference sequence). The CDR3 is 13 amino acids. The CDR3, as DNA: TGTGCCTGGAGTGCCGGGTTCGGGGATACGCAGTATTTT. Amino acid sequence: CAWSAGFGDTQYF.